This T cell receptor beta chain was recovered during a study of T cell responses to AZD1222 COVID-19 vaccine (dated by TCRdb to 2020 to 2023). With respect to the entire study: AZD1222 recipients whose second dose came at about 4 weeks and those whose second dose came at about 12 weeks were combined into one group, since spike-specific TCR depth and breadth did not differ between the two schedules. A total of 230 to 250 trial participants underwent TCR sequencing, of whom approximately 200 had received two doses of AZD1222 and about 25 had received two doses of the MenACWY control vaccine. Trial participants were enrolled by age into subgroups of 18-55, 56-69 and 70-plus years, and roughly 150, 30 and 60 TCR-sequenced participants, respectively, were included in these subgroups. Overall results and qualifications from the work: The vaccine-associated CD4 TCRs covered the entire spike protein, and the dominant responses fell in regions 160-218 and 743-854. Spike-specific TCR breadth and depth rose significantly after two AZD1222 doses compared with day 0 and with MenACWY recipients. Because no day 14 peak-response samples were available, the repertoires could be characterized only after the peak T cell response. Participants were mostly white British and included more females than males, and it was suggested by the authors that clonal diversity may have been underestimated. Conclusions about previously exposed vaccinees were limited because only 6 or 7 AZD1222 recipients were SARS-CoV-2 seropositive at baseline. Reportedly, close to half of the unique spike-specific TCRs recognized epitopes lying outside the regions that are mutated in the B.1.351 and B.1.1.7 variants. The 56-69-year group was small, and its depth increase did not reach significance, likely because of low power.

On this clone itself: The antigen it recognizes is unknown. The record has no base qualities; no much larger clone is one base away.

CDR1 and CDR2 were assigned from the germline V gene as SGHRS and YFSETQ. The CDR3 measures 15 amino acids from cysteine to phenylalanine. The DNA shown is the 45-base CDR3, in frame from base 1. V drops 2 bases and J drops 3 bases, leaving 11 bases in between. Per the publication, the time point label means: baseline before first vaccination. Samples from vaccinated people were obtained from the UK trials COV001 and COV002, which included a single-blind randomized controlled phase 2/3 trial of AZD1222 (ChAdOx1 nCoV-19) in healthy adults. For TCRbeta chain sequencing, PBMC samples from trial participants were taken at day 0 and at day 28 after the second dose. The CDR3 regions of human TCRbeta chains were subjected to immunosequencing. The authors processed their data as follows. TCRs in the repertoires were compared against a reference library of SARS-CoV-2-specific TCRs that had been generated with the MIRA antigen-specificity platform. Breadth meant the fraction of unique TCRs that were SARS-CoV-2-associated, whereas depth meant the fraction of total T cells that were SARS-CoV-2-associated. Using the MIRA data, every spike-specific TCR was mapped to the spike region that the TCR reacted to and assigned to either a CD4 or a CD8 class. Log10-transformed breadth and depth values were compared by one-way ANOVA with Sidak's multiple comparisons tests. In TCRdb, the immuneACCESS table is reduced to in-frame sequences with V and J assigned. These tables do not hold every clone; where another copy was compared, an unresolved V gene accounts for under half, and the others remain unexplained. V and J calls and clone size are copied from that table; D and trimming were computed from the DNA. This sample holds 100,000 or so clones; over 75% were observed only once. The top ten hold approximately 15% of the sample.

The sequenced sample was peripheral blood, obtained on day 0 of AZD1222 vaccination. This clonotype was obtained from an adult in good health. In this chain, TRBV5-1 is recombined with TRBJ2-2; D gene: possibly TRBD1, on 6 matching bases. DNA sequence: TGCGCCAGCAGCTTCACAGGGTTGGACACCGGGGAGCTGTTTTTT. Translated, this gives CASSFTGLDTGELFF.